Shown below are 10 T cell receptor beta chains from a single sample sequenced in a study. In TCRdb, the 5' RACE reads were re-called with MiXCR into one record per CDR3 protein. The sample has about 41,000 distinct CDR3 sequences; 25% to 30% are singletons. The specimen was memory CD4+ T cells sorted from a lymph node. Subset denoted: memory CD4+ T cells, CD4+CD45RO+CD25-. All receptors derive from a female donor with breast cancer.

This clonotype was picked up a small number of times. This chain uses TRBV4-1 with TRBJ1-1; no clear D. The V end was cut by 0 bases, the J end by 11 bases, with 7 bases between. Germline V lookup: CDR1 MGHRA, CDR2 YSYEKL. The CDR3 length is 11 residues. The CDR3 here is CASSQDAGAFF. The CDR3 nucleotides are TGCGCCAGCAGCCAAGATGCGGGGGCTTTCTTT.

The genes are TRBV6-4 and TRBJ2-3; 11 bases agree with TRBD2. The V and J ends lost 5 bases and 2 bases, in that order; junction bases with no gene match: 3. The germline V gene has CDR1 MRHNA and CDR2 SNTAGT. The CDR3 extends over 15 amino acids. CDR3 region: CASSPSGGSTDTQYF. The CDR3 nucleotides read TGTGCCAGCAGTCCTAGCGGGGGGTCCACAGATACGCAGTATTTT.

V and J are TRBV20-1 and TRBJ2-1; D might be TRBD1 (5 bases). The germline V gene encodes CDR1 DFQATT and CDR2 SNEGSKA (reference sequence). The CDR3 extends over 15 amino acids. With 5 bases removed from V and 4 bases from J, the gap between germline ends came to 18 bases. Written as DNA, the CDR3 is TGCAGTGCTGGCCCCAGGGCCCGACAGTACAATGAGCAGTTCTTC. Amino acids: CSAGPRARQYNEQFF.

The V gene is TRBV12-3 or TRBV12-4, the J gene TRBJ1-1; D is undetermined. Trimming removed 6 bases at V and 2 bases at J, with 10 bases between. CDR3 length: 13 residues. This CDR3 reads CASSRSANTEAFF. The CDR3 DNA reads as TGTGCCAGCAGCCGATCAGCCAACACTGAAGCTTTCTTT.

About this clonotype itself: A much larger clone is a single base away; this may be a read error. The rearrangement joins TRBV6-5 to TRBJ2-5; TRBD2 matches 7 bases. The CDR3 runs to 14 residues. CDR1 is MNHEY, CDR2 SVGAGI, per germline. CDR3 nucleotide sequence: TGTGCCAACAGTTACGGCACGGGAGGAAAGACCCAGTACTTC. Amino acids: CANSYGTGGKTQYF.

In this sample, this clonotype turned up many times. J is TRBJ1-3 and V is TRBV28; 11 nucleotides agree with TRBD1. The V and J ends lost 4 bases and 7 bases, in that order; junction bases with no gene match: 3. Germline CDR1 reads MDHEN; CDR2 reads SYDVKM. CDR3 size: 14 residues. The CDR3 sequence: CASSSGTGGNTIYF. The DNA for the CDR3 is TGTGCCAGCAGTTCCGGGACAGGGGGTAACACCATATATTTT.

CDR3 residues: CASSQPLGLAGGDEQYF. The CDR3 DNA reads TGTGCCAGCTCACAGCCCCTGGGACTAGCGGGAGGAGACGAGCAGTACTTC. This sequence joins TRBV18 and TRBJ2-7; TRBD2 aligns across 15 bases. With V trimmed by 4 bases and J by 5 bases, 9 bases remained unmatched. Germline lookup yields CDR1 KGHSH and CDR2 LQKENI. CDR3 length: 17 amino acids.

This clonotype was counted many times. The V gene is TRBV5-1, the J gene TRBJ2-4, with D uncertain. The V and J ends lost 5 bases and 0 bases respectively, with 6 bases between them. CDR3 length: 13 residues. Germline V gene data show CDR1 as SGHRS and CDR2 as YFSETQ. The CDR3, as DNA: TGCGCCAGCAGTAACTTAGCCAAAAACATTCAGTACTTC. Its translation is CASSNLAKNIQYF.

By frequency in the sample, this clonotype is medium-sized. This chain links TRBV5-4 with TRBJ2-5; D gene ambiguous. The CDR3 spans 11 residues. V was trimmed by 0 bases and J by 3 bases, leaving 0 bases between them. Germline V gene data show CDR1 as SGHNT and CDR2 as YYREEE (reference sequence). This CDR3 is CASSLEETQYF. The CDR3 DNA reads TGTGCCAGCAGCTTGGAAGAGACCCAGTACTTC. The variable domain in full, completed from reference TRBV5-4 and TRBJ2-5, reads ETGVTQSPTHLIKTRGQQVTLRCSSQSGHNTVSWYQQALGQGPQFIFQYYREEENGRGNFPPRFSGLQFPNYSSELNVNALELDDSALYLCASSLEETQYFGPGTRLLVL.

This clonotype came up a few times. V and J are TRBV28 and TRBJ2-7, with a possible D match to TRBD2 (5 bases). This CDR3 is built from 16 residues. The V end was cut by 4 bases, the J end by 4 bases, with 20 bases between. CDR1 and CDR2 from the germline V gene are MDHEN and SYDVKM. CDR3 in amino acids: CASSSDYARGIYEQYF. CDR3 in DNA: TGTGCCAGCAGTTCAGACTACGCCCGAGGGATTTACGAGCAGTACTTC.